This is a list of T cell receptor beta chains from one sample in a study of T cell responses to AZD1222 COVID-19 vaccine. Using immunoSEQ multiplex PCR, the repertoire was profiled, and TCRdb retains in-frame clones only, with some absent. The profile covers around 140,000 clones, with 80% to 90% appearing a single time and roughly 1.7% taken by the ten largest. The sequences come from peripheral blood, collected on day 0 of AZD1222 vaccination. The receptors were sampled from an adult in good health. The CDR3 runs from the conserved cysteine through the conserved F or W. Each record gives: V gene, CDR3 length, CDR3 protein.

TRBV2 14 CASSGTAKTYEQYF
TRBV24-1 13 CATRGGPNEKLFF
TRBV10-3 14 CAIREQGGRTEAFF
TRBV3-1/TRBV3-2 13 CASSPTYYAEQYF
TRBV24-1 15 CATSVTNSNTGELFF
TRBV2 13 CASRSGDTGTQYF
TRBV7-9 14 CASSLAGSTDTQYF
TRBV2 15 CASRSSGGHPYEQYF
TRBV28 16 CASSHTPTGATDTQYF
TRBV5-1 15 CASSQGVSTGTEAFF
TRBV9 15 CASSNRLAYTGELFF
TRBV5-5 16 CASSQPRTGAQETQYF
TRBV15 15 CATSRGGRGTGELFF